The rows below give T cell receptor beta chains drawn from one sample of a study of T cells in localized non-small cell lung cancer. Generated by immunoSEQ multiplex PCR, the TCRdb table keeps only in-frame clones and is missing some. Found here are around 130,000 clones, about 89% of them singletons; the top ten hold around 1.8%. Sequencing was performed on peripheral blood, taken before any cancer treatment. All receptors derive from a female donor over 55 with stage I lung adenocarcinoma. Both conserved end residues are part of each CDR3. A D gene is named only where the DNA matches it firmly. Clone size, where shown, is once, few, many, or a class for clones that have expanded.

j_call d_call v_call clone_size cdr3_nt cdr3_aa
TRBJ2-5 . TRBV18 . TGTGCCAGCTCACCAAGGACACAAGAGACCCAGTACTTC CASSPRTQETQYF
TRBJ2-3 TRBD2 TRBV18 . TGTGCCAGCTCACCTGAGACTAGCGGCACAGATACGCAGTATTTT CASSPETSGTDTQYF
TRBJ2-7 . TRBV2 . TGTGCCAGCAGTGAGTTCCGGGGGCTACCGGCCTTC CASSEFRGLPAF
TRBJ2-5 . TRBV20-1 few TGCAGTCTTACCGGGGGAGAGACCCAGTACTTC CSLTGGETQYF
TRBJ2-1 . TRBV28 once TGTGCCAGCCTCCCCTTGGGACGGCACAATGAGCAGTTCTTC CASLPLGRHNEQFF
TRBJ1-1 TRBD1 TRBV19 . TGTGCCAGTAGTACCGGGACAGGTACTGAAGCTTTCTTT CASSTGTGTEAFF
TRBJ2-5 . TRBV21-1 . TGTGCCAGCAGCAAGGATCCAGGGAAGGTGGTTGGGGGAGAAGAGACCCAGTACTTC CASSKDPGKVVGGEETQYF
TRBJ2-2 . TRBV28 . TGTGCCAGCAGTCGGAGACAGGGAGGTGGCACCGGGGAGCTGTTTTTT CASSRRQGGGTGELFF
TRBJ2-3 . TRBV5-1 . TGCGCCAGCAGCTCCCAGTCAGGGGATACGCAGTATTTT CASSSQSGDTQYF
TRBJ2-7 TRBD2 TRBV7-3 . TGTGCCAGCAGCTCTCTTGCGGGAGGTTACGAGCAGTACTTC CASSSLAGGYEQYF
TRBJ2-1 TRBD2 TRBV5-6 . TGTGCCAGCAGCGAAACCGGGACTAGTTTAACCAATGAGCAGTTCTTC CASSETGTSLTNEQFF
TRBJ1-4 . TRBV5-1 once TGCGCCAGCAGCTTATTTGGGCAGGAAAGGGAAAAACTGTTTTTT CASSLFGQEREKLFF
TRBJ2-5 . TRBV4-1 once TGCGCCAGCAGCCAAGTTACTAAAGAGACCCAGTACTTC CASSQVTKETQYF
TRBJ1-1 . TRBV28 . TGTGCCAGCAGTTTGGGGTTAGGGAACACTGAAGCTTTCTTT CASSLGLGNTEAFF
TRBJ1-2 TRBD1 TRBV19 . TGTGCCAGTAGCGGACAGGGGCTGAACTATGGCTACACCTTC CASSGQGLNYGYTF
TRBJ2-7 . TRBV20-1 . TGCAGTGCTAGGCGGGGTTACGAGCAGTACTTC CSARRGYEQYF
TRBJ2-3 . TRBV23-1 . TGCGCCAGCAGTCAATCCCTGGGTGGAGATACGCAGTATTTT CASSQSLGGDTQYF
TRBJ2-7 TRBD2 TRBV19 . TGTGCCAGAACTAGCGGGTACTCCTACGAGCAGTACTTC CARTSGYSYEQYF
TRBJ2-1 . TRBV7-3 . TGTGCCAGCAGCTTCAGGGGATACTCCTACAATGAGCAGTTCTTC CASSFRGYSYNEQFF
TRBJ2-3 . TRBV27 . TGTGCCAGCAGACCCCACGGGCTGGGGAGCACAGATACGCAGTATTTT CASRPHGLGSTDTQYF
TRBJ2-7 TRBD1 TRBV11-3 . TGTGCCAGCAGCCTCACAGGGGGCGAGCAGTACTTC CASSLTGGEQYF
TRBJ2-7 . TRBV2 . TGTGCCAGCACCGGAGACCGGGAGAGTGAGCAGTACTTC CASTGDRESEQYF
TRBJ2-7 . TRBV5-4 once TGTGCCAGCAGCCGACAGGAAACCGAGCAGTACTTC CASSRQETEQYF
TRBJ1-1 . TRBV11-1 . TGTGCCAGCAGCATCGGTGTGACTGAAGCTTTCTTT CASSIGVTEAFF
TRBJ2-1 . TRBV7-3 . TGTGCCAGCAGCCTACGGACGGGGGAGCAGTTCTTC CASSLRTGEQFF
TRBJ2-1 TRBD2 TRBV10-2 . TGCGCCAGCAGTGGATTAGCGGGAGTCAAGTACAATGAGCAGTTCTTC CASSGLAGVKYNEQFF
TRBJ1-1 . TRBV30 once TGTGCCTGGAGTGTAAAGGGGTCTTTGGAGGTAGCTTTCTTT CAWSVKGSLEVAFF
TRBJ2-3 . TRBV18 . TGTGCCAGCTCACCGCTTTTCGGTAGCGGAGCAACAGATACGCAGTATTTT CASSPLFGSGATDTQYF
TRBJ2-7 TRBD1 TRBV10-1 . TGCGCCAGAGATCGGGACAGGGTCCACGAGCAGTACTTC CARDRDRVHEQYF
TRBJ2-6 . TRBV6-5 once TGTGCCATCGGAAGAGGGGGAACTGGGGCCAACGTCCTGACTTTC CAIGRGGTGANVLTF
TRBJ1-2 . TRBV7-9 . TGTGCCAGCAGCTTTCATGGAGCTGGCTACACCTTC CASSFHGAGYTF
TRBJ2-3 . TRBV28 . TGTGCCAGCAGTTCTCCGGGGCGGGACGGCACAGATACGCAGTATTTT CASSSPGRDGTDTQYF
TRBJ2-7 TRBD2 TRBV2 once TGTGCCAGCAGTCGATCTAGCGGTTTAAGCTCCTACGAGCAGTACTTC CASSRSSGLSSYEQYF
TRBJ2-1 . TRBV15 . TGTGCCACCAGCAGAGCTCCGGGGTCGAACTCCTACAATGAGCAGTTCTTC CATSRAPGSNSYNEQFF
TRBJ2-2 . TRBV11-3 . TGTGCCAGCTCCGAATTAGGTGCCGGGGAGCTGTTTTTT CASSELGAGELFF
TRBJ1-3 . TRBV9 . TGTGCCAGCAGCGTAGAAACAGGTTTCTCTGGAAACACCATATATTTT CASSVETGFSGNTIYF
TRBJ1-5 . TRBV6-1 few TGTGCCAGCAGTGAACAGGGCAGCAATCAGCCCCAGCATTTT CASSEQGSNQPQHF
TRBJ1-2 . TRBV28 . TGTGCCAGCAGTCGGATGGAGAGAGGCTACACCTTC CASSRMERGYTF
TRBJ1-1 TRBD1 TRBV14 . TGTGCCAGCAGCCAAGAACAGGGGAGACGTGAAGCTTTCTTT CASSQEQGRREAFF
TRBJ1-4 . TRBV2 . TGTGCCAGCAGGACAGGCTTGGAAAAACTGTTTTTT CASRTGLEKLFF
TRBJ2-3 TRBD2 TRBV6-1 . TGTGCCAGCACCCTTAGCGGGATGTCCACAGATACGCAGTATTTT CASTLSGMSTDTQYF
TRBJ1-1 TRBD1 TRBV5-1 few TGCGCCAGCAGCTCGGGACAGGGGGCGAACACTGAAGCTTTCTTT CASSSGQGANTEAFF
TRBJ1-4 TRBD1 TRBV7-6 . TGTGCCAGCAGCCCCCAGGGACAGAATGAAAAACTGTTTTTT CASSPQGQNEKLFF
TRBJ2-2 . TRBV4-2 . TGTGCCAGCAGCCCACACGCCGGGACTCACACCGGGGAGCTGTTTTTT CASSPHAGTHTGELFF